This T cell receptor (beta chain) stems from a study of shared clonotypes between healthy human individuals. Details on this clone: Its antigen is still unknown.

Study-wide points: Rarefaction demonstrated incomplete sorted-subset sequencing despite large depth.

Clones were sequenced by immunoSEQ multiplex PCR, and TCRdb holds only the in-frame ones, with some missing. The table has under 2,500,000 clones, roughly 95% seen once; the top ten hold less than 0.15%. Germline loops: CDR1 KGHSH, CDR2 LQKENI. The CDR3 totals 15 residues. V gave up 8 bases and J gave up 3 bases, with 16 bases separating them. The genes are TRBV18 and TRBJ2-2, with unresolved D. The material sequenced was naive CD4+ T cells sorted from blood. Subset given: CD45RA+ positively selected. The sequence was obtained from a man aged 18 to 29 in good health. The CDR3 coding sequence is TGTGCCAGCGCCAGCGCTCCGGCGGACACCGGGGAGCTGTTTTTT. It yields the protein CASASAPADTGELFF.